This TCR beta chain derives from a study of cytomegalovirus exposure and HLA in healthy donors. Across the whole study: Sequencing of about 179 million T cells in an earlier analysis found 95 million to 120 million unique TCR beta sequences.

In regard to this clone: Its antigen is undetermined.

General study points: Data from an earlier analysis indicated that most TCR beta V segments were productive either about 87% or about 30% of the time. It has been reported that TCR beta sequences accurately predicted the HLA-A and HLA-B alleles of most subjects.

It was with 60 Vbeta and 13 Jbeta primers that the PCR ran. Only in-frame clones appear in the TCRdb table, and some are missing; sequencing was by immunoSEQ multiplex PCR. The data show some 92,000 clones, 75% to 85% seen once. V was clipped by 4 bases and J by 4 bases, with 11 bases between them. Germline V CDR1 and CDR2: SGHRS, YFSETQ. The CDR3 runs 13 residues. The receptor comes from a man aged 18 to 29 in good health and CMV-seropositive. Sequenced material: PBMCs. The chain employs TRBV5-1 and TRBJ1-2; TRBD1 is a possible D gene (5 bases). The CDR3 sequence is CASSVGGVYGYTF. CDR3 DNA: TGCGCCAGCAGCGTGGGGGGGGTCTATGGCTACACCTTC.